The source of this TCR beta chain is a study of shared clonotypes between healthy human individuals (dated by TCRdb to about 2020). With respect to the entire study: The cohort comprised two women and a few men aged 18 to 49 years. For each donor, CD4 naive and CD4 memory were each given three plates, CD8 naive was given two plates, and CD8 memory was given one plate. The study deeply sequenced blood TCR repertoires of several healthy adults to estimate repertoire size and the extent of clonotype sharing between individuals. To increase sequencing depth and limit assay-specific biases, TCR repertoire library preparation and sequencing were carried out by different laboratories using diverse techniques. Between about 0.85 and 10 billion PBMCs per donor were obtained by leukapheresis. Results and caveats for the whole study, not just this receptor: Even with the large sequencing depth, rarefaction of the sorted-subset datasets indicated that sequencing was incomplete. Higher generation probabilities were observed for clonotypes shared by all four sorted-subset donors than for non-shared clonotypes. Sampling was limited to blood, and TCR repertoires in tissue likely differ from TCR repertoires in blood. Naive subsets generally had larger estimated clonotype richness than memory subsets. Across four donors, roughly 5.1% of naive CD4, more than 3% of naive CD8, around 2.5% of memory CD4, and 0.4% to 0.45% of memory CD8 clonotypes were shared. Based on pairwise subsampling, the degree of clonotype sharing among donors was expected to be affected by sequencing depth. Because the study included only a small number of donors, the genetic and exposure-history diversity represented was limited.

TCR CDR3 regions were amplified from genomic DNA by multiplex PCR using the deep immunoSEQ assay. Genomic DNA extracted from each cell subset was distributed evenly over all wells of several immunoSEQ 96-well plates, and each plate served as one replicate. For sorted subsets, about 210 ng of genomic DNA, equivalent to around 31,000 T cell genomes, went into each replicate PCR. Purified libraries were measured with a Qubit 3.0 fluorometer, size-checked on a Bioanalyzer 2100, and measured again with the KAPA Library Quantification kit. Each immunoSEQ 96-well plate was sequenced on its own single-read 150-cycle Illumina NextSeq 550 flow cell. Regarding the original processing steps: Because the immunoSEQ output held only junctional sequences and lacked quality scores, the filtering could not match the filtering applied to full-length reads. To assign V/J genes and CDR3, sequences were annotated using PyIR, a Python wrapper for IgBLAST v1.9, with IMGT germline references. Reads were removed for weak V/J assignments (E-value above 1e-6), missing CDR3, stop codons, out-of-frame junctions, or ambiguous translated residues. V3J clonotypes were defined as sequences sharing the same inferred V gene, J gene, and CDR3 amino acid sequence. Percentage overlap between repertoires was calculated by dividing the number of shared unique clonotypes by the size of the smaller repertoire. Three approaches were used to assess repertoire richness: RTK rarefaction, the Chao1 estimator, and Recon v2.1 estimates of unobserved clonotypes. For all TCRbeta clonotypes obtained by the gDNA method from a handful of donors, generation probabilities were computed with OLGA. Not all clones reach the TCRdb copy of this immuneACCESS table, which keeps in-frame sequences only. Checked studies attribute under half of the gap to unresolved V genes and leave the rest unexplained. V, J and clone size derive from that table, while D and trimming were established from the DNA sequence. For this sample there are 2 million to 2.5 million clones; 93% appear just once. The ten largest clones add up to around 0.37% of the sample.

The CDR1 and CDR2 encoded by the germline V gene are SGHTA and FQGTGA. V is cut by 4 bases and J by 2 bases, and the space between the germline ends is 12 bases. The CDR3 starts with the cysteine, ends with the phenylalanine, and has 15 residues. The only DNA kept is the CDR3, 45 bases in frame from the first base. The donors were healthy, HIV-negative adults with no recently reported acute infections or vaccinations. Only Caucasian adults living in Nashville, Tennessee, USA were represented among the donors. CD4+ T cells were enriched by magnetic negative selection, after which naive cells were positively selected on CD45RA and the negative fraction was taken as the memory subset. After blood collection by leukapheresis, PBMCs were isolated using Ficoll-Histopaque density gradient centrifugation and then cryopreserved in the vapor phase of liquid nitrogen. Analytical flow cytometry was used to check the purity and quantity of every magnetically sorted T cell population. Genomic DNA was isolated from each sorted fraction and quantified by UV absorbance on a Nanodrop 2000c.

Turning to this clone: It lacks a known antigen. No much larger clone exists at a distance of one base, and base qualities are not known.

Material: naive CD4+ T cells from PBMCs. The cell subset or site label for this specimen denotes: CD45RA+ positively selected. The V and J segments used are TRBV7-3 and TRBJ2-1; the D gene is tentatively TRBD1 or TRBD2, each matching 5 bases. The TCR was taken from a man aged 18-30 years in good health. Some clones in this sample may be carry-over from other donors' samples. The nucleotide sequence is TGTGCCAGCAGCTCCGCCCGGGACCCCTACAATGAGCAGTTCTTC. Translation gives CASSSARDPYNEQFF.